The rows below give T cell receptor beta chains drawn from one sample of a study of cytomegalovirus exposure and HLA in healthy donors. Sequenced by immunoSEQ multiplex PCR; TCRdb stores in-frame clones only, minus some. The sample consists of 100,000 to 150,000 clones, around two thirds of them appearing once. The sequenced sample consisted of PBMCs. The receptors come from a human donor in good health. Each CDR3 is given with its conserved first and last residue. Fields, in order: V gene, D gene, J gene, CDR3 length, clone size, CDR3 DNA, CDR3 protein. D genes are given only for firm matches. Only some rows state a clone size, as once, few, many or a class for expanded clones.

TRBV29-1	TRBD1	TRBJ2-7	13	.	TGCAGCGTTGGTGGGACAGGGTCGTACGAGCAGTACTTC	CSVGGTGSYEQYF
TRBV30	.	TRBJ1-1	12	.	TGTGCCTGGGGACACTTGAACACTGAAGCTTTCTTT	CAWGHLNTEAFF
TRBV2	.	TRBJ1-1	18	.	TGTGCCAGCTCCTTCCGAGGGGAGGCAATAGGGCTGAGCACTGAAGCTTTCTTT	CASSFRGEAIGLSTEAFF
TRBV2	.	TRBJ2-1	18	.	TGTGCCAGCAGTCCAGCCAAAAAGCAAGGGAGACCCTACAATGAGCAGTTCTTC	CASSPAKKQGRPYNEQFF
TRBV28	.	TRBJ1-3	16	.	TGTGCCAGCAGTTTTCATCAGGGTGGGCCTGGAAACACCATATATTTT	CASSFHQGGPGNTIYF
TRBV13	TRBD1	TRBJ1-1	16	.	TGTGCCAGCAGCTCACCGGGACAGGGTGGGGTCACTGAAGCTTTCTTT	CASSSPGQGGVTEAFF
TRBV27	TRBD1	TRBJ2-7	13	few	TGTGCCAGCAGTTGGACAGGGGGCGGCGAGCAGTACTTC	CASSWTGGGEQYF
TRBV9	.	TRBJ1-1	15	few	TGTGCCAGCAGCGTAGAGCAGGGGCGGAACACTGAAGCTTTCTTT	CASSVEQGRNTEAFF
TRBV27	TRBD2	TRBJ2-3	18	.	TGTGCCAGCAGTTTATGGGGGACTAGCGGGACATCAGCAGATACGCAGTATTTT	CASSLWGTSGTSADTQYF
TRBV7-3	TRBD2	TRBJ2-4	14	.	TGTGCCAGCAACTTAACGGGTGGGGGGGGCATTCAGTACTTC	CASNLTGGGGIQYF
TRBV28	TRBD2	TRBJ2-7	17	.	TGTGCCAGCAGTTTAGGGCAGCGGGAGTGGACAGACTACGAGCAGTACTTC	CASSLGQREWTDYEQYF
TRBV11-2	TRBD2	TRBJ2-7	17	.	TGTGCCAGCAGCTTGACTTCCAGCGGGGTCTTAACTTACGAGCAGTACTTC	CASSLTSSGVLTYEQYF
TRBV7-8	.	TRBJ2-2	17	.	TGTGCCAGCAGCTTAGAGTTCGGTCTCGGGGTGGCCGGGGAGCTGTTTTTT	CASSLEFGLGVAGELFF
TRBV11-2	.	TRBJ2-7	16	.	TGTGCCAGCAGCTTATTAAGCCCGCCTTTTATGGACGAGCAGTACTTC	CASSLLSPPFMDEQYF
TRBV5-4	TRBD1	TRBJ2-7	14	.	TGTGCCAGCAGCTGGCGGGACAGGACGTACGAGCAGTACTTC	CASSWRDRTYEQYF
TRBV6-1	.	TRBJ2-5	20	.	TGTGCCAGCAGTGAAGTGGCAGGGCCAGGGGCAACCGGAAGTCTTGGGACCCAGTACTTC	CASSEVAGPGATGSLGTQYF
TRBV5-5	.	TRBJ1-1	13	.	TGTGCCAGCAGCTGGGAGGGGTTGGGTGAAGCTTTCTTT	CASSWEGLGEAFF
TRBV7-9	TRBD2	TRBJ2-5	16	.	TGTGCCAGCAGCTTAGACCTGGGACTACCTCGTGAGACCCAGTACTTC	CASSLDLGLPRETQYF
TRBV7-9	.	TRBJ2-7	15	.	TGTGCCAGCAGCTGGGGCTCGACCCGGACCTACGAGCAGTACTTC	CASSWGSTRTYEQYF
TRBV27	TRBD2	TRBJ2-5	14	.	TGTGCCAGCAGTCCCCCGGGACTAGCGGAGACCCAGTACTTC	CASSPPGLAETQYF
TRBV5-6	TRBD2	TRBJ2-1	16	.	TGTGCCAGCAGCTTACCGAGACTAGCTACCTACAATGAGCAGTTCTTC	CASSLPRLATYNEQFF
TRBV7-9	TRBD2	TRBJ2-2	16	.	TGTGCCAGCAGCTCCCCTAGCGGCCTTGGATATAGGGAGCTGTTTTTT	CASSSPSGLGYRELFF
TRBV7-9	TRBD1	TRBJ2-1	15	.	TGTGCCAGCAGCGTCACAGGGGTTAACTACAATGAGCAGTTCTTC	CASSVTGVNYNEQFF
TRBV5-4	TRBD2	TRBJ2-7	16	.	TGTGCCAGCAGCCCGTTGGGAGCGGGGGCCCCCTACGAGCAGTACTTC	CASSPLGAGAPYEQYF
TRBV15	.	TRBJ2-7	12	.	TGTGCCACCAGCAGAGACAGCTACGAGCAGTACTTC	CATSRDSYEQYF
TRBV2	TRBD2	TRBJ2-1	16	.	TGTGCCAGCAGTGATTGGGTCGCGGGAGGGCCGGATGAGCAGTTCTTC	CASSDWVAGGPDEQFF
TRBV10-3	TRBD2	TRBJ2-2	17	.	TGTGCCACAAATGGGCCTTTAGGCGGGAGACCCACCGGGGAGCTGTTTTTT	CATNGPLGGRPTGELFF
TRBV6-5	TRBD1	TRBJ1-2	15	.	TGTGCCAGCAAGTCTCCCGGGACAGGAAGTTATGGCTACACCTTC	CASKSPGTGSYGYTF
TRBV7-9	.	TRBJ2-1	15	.	TGTGCCAGCAACCGTTTGGGCGTGGAGGATAATGAGCAGTTCTTC	CASNRLGVEDNEQFF
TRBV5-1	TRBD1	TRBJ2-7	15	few	TGCGCCAGCAGCCCTGGACAGGGGGGGAGCTACGAGCAGTACTTC	CASSPGQGGSYEQYF
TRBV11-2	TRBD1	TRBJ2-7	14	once	TGTGCCAGCTACCCGGGACAGGGGGTCTACGAGCAGTACTTC	CASYPGQGVYEQYF
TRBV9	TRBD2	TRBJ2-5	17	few	TGTGCCAGCAGCTCCCGCTTGGGACTAGCGACACAAGAGACCCAGTACTTC	CASSSRLGLATQETQYF
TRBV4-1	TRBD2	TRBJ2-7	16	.	TGCGCCAGCAGCCAAGGTCATGTCGGGAGGTTCTACGAGCAGTACTTC	CASSQGHVGRFYEQYF
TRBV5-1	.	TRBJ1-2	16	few	TGCGCCAGCAGCCTGAGGGCCAGGGGAAATGGCTATGGCTACACCTTC	CASSLRARGNGYGYTF
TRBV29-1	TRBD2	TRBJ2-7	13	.	TGCAGCTCTAGCGGGAGTCGGGGTGAGGAGCAGTACTTC	CSSSGSRGEEQYF
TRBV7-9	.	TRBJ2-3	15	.	TGTGCCAGCAGCTCCCCCCAGGGTAGCACAGATACGCAGTATTTT	CASSSPQGSTDTQYF
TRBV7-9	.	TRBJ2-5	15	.	TGTGCCAGCAGCTTATGGTCAGAGGCGATAGAGACCCAGTACTTC	CASSLWSEAIETQYF
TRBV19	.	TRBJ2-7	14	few	TGTGCCAGTAGTCCGCGTCCTATTACCTACGAGCAGTACTTC	CASSPRPITYEQYF
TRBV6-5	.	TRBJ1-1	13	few	TGTGCCAGCAGTAGGGGCGGGGGGCGCGAAGCTTTCTTT	CASSRGGGREAFF
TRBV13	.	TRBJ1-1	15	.	TGTGCCAGCAGCTTAGGTCCGGGTACGAACACTGAAGCTTTCTTT	CASSLGPGTNTEAFF
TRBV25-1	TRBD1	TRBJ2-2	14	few	TGTGCCAGCAGTGATGACAGGGGAACCGGGGAGCTGTTTTTT	CASSDDRGTGELFF
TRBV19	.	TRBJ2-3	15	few	TGTGCCAGTAGTACCCGGGGTGCTAGCACAGATACGCAGTATTTT	CASSTRGASTDTQYF
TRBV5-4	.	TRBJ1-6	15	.	TGTGCCAGCAGCGTGGACGGCAGGTATAATTCACCCCTCCACTTT	CASSVDGRYNSPLHF
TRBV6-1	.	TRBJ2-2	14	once	TGTGCCAGCAGTGACAGGACGAACACCGGGGAGCTGTTTTTT	CASSDRTNTGELFF
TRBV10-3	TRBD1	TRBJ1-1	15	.	TGTGCCATCAAATCATGGACAGGGGGATACACTGAAGCTTTCTTT	CAIKSWTGGYTEAFF
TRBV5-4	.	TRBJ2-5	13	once	TGTGCCACCTCGGGGGTGGGTTGGGAGACCCAGTACTTC	CATSGVGWETQYF
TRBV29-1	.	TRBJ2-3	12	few	TGCAGCGTTGAAACGAGGGCAGATACGCAGTATTTT	CSVETRADTQYF
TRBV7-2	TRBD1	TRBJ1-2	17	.	TGTGCCAGCAGCTTAGATTTATTGGGGACAGGGAAATATGGCTACACCTTC	CASSLDLLGTGKYGYTF
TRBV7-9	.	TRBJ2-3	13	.	TGTGCCAGCAGCTTAATGCGGACAGATACGCAGTATTTT	CASSLMRTDTQYF
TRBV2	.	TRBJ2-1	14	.	TGTGCCAGCAGTTCCCAGACTATAGGCAATGAGCAGTTCTTC	CASSSQTIGNEQFF
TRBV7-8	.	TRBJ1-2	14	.	TGTGCCAGCAGCTTAGCAGGGGCCGAGTATGGCTACACCTTC	CASSLAGAEYGYTF
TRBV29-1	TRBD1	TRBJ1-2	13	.	TGCAGCGTCGGGGACAGGGGGGACTATGGCTACACCTTC	CSVGDRGDYGYTF
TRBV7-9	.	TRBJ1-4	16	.	TGTTCCAGCAGCTTAGAGGTTGGACAACTGGATGAAAAACTGTTTTTT	CSSSLEVGQLDEKLFF
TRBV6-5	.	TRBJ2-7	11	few	TGTGCCAGCAGTTACCTCTACGAGCAGTACTTC	CASSYLYEQYF
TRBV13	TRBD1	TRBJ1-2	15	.	TGTGCCAGCAGCTTAGGAGTACAGGGGAACTATGGCTACACCTTC	CASSLGVQGNYGYTF